The 32 T cell receptor beta chains reported below all come from one sample, sequenced in a study of blood T cell repertoires in COVID-19. Sequencing was performed with immunoSEQ multiplex PCR; in TCRdb, only in-frame clones are kept and a portion is missing. The sample yields around 150,000 clones, about 88% seen once. The sample consisted of peripheral blood. These receptors all come from a man between 18 and 29 years old with acute or convalescent COVID-19.

V usage is TRBV10-2 and J usage is TRBJ2-6, with 9 positions matching TRBD1. CDR3 length equals 16 residues. Losses at the gene ends were 3 bases for V and 4 bases for J; bases not matched to a gene: 4. The V gene's germline CDR1 is WSHSY and CDR2 SAAADI. DNA of the CDR3: TGCGCCAGCAGTGAACAGGGGGCGTTGGGGGCCAACGTCCTGACTTTC. It yields the protein CASSEQGALGANVLTF.

V gene TRBV7-8 combines with J gene TRBJ2-2, with D possibly TRBD1 on 6 matching bases. Per germline, CDR1 SGHVS and CDR2 FQNEAQ. Trimming left V 2 bases short and J 4 bases short, with 11 bases between. This CDR3 region has 15 residues. Here the CDR3 DNA reads TGTGCCAGCAGCTTACCAGGGGCTCTCACCGGGGAGCTGTTTTTT. Translated: CASSLPGALTGELFF.

V gene TRBV19 combines with J gene TRBJ1-5; 8 nucleotides align to TRBD1. Trimming cost V 7 bases and J 2 bases; bases outside gene matches: 7. The length of the CDR3 is 15 residues. The V gene's germline CDR1 is LNHDA and CDR2 SQIVND (reference sequence). CDR3 sequence: CASTETGVGNQPQHF. Here the CDR3 DNA reads TGTGCCAGTACTGAGACAGGGGTAGGCAATCAGCCCCAGCATTTT.

The V and J genes are TRBV5-1 and TRBJ1-6; possible D gene TRBD1, 6 bases. V lost 1 base, J lost 7 bases, and 12 bases lay in between. Germline lookup yields CDR1 SGHRS and CDR2 YFSETQ. The length of the CDR3 is 15 residues. The CDR3 loop reads CASSLQGIKNSPLHF. CDR3 coding DNA: TGCGCCAGCAGCTTGCAGGGGATAAAGAATTCACCCCTCCACTTT.

This sequence joins TRBV7-3 and TRBJ2-6, with 8 bases lining up with TRBD2. The V gene's germline CDR1 is SGHTA and CDR2 FQGTGA. V was clipped by 0 bases and J by 0 bases; unmatched bases: 7. The CDR3 consists of 19 residues. The CDR3 coding sequence is TGTGCCAGCAGCTTAACCAGCGGGGGCCCTAGCTCTGGGGCCAACGTCCTGACTTTC. Its protein product is CASSLTSGGPSSGANVLTF.

This chain uses TRBV11-3 with TRBJ1-1; D gene unclear. Trimming took off 2 bases at V and 9 bases at J, with 13 bases between the two ends. The germline CDR1 and CDR2 sequences are SGHNT and YENEEA. This CDR3 is 13 amino acids long. CDR3: CASSLRGRNQAFF. The CDR3 DNA is TGTGCCAGCAGCTTACGTGGGCGCAATCAAGCTTTCTTT. Supplemented by reference TRBV11-3 and TRBJ1-1, the full variable domain reads EAGVVQSPRYKIIEKKQPVAFWCNPISGHNTLYWYLQNLGQGPELLIRYENEEAVDDSQLPKDRFSAERLKGVDSTLKIQPAELGDSAVYLCASSLRGRNQAFFGQGTRLTVV.

This chain connects TRBV6-5 to TRBJ2-7; 8 bases are shared with TRBD1. Per germline, CDR1 MNHEY and CDR2 SVGAGI. Trimming took 7 bases from V and 1 from J; bases not matched to a gene: 3. The CDR3 is 13 amino acids. CDR3 loop: CASTRDRSYEQYF. The CDR3 nucleotides read TGTGCCAGCACTCGGGACAGGTCCTACGAGCAGTACTTC.

This clone was detected only a few times. This CDR3 reads CASSPFAGAQETQYF. The CDR3 bases are TGTGCCAGCAGCCCATTTGCGGGGGCTCAAGAGACCCAGTACTTC. This chain joins TRBV7-6 and TRBJ2-5; perhaps TRBD2 as D (7 bases). The ends were cut back, 5 bases at V and 2 bases at J, with 15 bases in the middle. The CDR3 runs 15 residues. Germline lookup yields CDR1 SGHVS and CDR2 FNYEAQ.

This clone came up once. The chain recombines TRBV12-3 or TRBV12-4 with TRBJ1-2; a possible D gene is TRBD1 (5 bases). V was shortened by 4 bases and J by 6 bases, with 12 bases between the two germline ends. This CDR3 contains 13 residues. This CDR3 is CASSSSGPDGYTF. DNA of the CDR3: TGTGCCAGCAGTTCCTCAGGGCCCGATGGCTACACCTTC.

V usage is TRBV27 and J usage is TRBJ2-3; D unclear. The germline V and J ends were trimmed by 6 bases and 0 bases, with 10 bases remaining between them. CDR1 and CDR2 from the germline V gene are MNHEY and SMNVEV (reference sequence). CDR3 length equals 14 residues. CDR3 sequence (DNA): TGTGCCAGCAGCCCGACACCAAGCACAGATACGCAGTATTTT. Its translation is CASSPTPSTDTQYF.

The chain joins TRBV2 to TRBJ2-7; 7 nucleotides agree with TRBD1. The J segment lost 2 bases and the V segment lost 4 bases, leaving 5 bases of the junction unmatched. The germline CDR1 and CDR2 sequences are SNHLY and FYNNEI. CDR3 size: 14 residues. Written as DNA, the CDR3 is TGTGCCAGCAGTGTGGGGACAGAAGCCTACGAGCAGTACGTC. Protein product: CASSVGTEAYEQYV.

This chain connects TRBV28 to TRBJ1-6, with D unclear. This CDR3 spans 14 amino acids. CDR1 and CDR2 (germline): MDHEN, SYDVKM. Trimming took off 5 bases at V and 8 bases at J, with 13 bases between the two ends. The CDR3 protein is CASSLTRRYSPLHF. The DNA of the CDR3 is TGTGCCAGCAGTCTAACAAGGAGGTATTCACCCCTCCACTTT.

The rearrangement uses TRBV7-9 and TRBJ2-7; 9 positions match TRBD1. There are 14 residues in the CDR3. Germline loops: CDR1 SEHNR, CDR2 FQNEAQ (reference sequence). Germline trimming cut 5 bases from V and 4 bases from J; bases unmatched to any gene: 6. The CDR3 nucleotides are TGTGCCAGCAGCGCAACAGGGGGCGTATACGAGCAGTACGTC. This codes for CASSATGGVYEQYV.

The rearrangement joins TRBV4-1 to TRBJ1-6; 10 positions match TRBD1. CDR3 length: 15 amino acids. Germline V gene sequence: CDR1 MGHRA, CDR2 YSYEKL. V lost 3 bases, J lost 9 bases, and 5 bases stayed unmatched. CDR3 amino acids: CASSHWTGGSSPLHF. The DNA for the CDR3 is TGCGCCAGCAGCCACTGGACAGGGGGAAGTTCACCCCTCCACTTT.

The chain has TRBV3-1 (or the pseudogene TRBV3-2) and TRBJ1-3; D uncertain. The length of the CDR3 is 15 residues. The V gene lost 0 bases and the J gene lost 3 bases, with 9 bases spanning the gap. The germline V gene has CDR1 LGHDT and CDR2 YNNKEL (reference sequence). In DNA form, the CDR3 reads TGTGCCAGCAGCCAAGATTGGGGAGTTGGAAACACCATATATTTT. Its protein is CASSQDWGVGNTIYF.

J is TRBJ1-2 and V is TRBV29-1; D ambiguous. Germline V gene sequence: CDR1 SQVTM, CDR2 ANQGSEA. The germline V and J ends were trimmed by 3 bases and 6 bases, with 11 bases remaining between them. The CDR3 spans 12 residues. CDR3 nucleotides: TGCAGCGTTGATGCAGACTCGAATGGCTACACCTTC. It is translated as CSVDADSNGYTF.

The chain recombines TRBV7-3 with TRBJ1-6; D ambiguous. The CDR3 runs to 14 residues. Trimming shortened V by 2 bases and J by 7 bases, and 9 bases separated the two germline ends. Germline assignment: CDR1 SGHTA and CDR2 FQGTGA. CDR3 region: CASSLLGRNSPLHF. CDR3 sequence (DNA): TGTGCCAGCAGCTTATTAGGGAGGAATTCACCCCTCCACTTT.

This rearrangement joins TRBV15 to TRBJ2-1, with 9 bases aligning to TRBD2. V shed 4 bases and J 6 bases; nucleotides not matched to a gene: 13. The CDR3 is 17 residues long. Germline CDR1 LNHNV, CDR2 YYDKDF (reference sequence). For the CDR3, the DNA is TGTGCCACCAGCACTTTACCGGGCGGGGGGGCTGGCAATGAGCAGTTCTTC. Amino acids: CATSTLPGGGAGNEQFF.

This chain links TRBV2 with TRBJ1-5; D perhaps matches TRBD1 (5 bases). Between the trimmed V and J ends, which lost 6 bases and 3 bases, there was a span of 15 bases. The CDR3 sequence is 15 residues long. From germline, CDR1 is SNHLY and CDR2 FYNNEI. The CDR3 DNA sequence: TGTGCCAGCAGGGACCCCGACAGCTTCAATCAGCCCCAGCATTTT. Translated: CASRDPDSFNQPQHF.

The chain is built from TRBV19 and TRBJ1-4; 7 bases are shared with TRBD1. Germline V gives CDR1 LNHDA, CDR2 SQIVND (reference sequence). This CDR3 comprises 13 residues. V trimming: 10 bases; J trimming: 4 bases; junction bases outside the gene matches: 6. The DNA for the CDR3 is TGTGCCACCTCCGGGACAGTTAATGAAAAACTGTTTTTT. Translating gives CATSGTVNEKLFF.

CDR3 loop: CASRAGQGIGGKTEAFF. In DNA, the CDR3 is TGTGCCAGCCGGGCGGGACAGGGAATAGGTGGGAAGACTGAAGCTTTCTTT. The gene calls are TRBV19 and TRBJ1-1; 9 bases fit TRBD1. Germline-derived CDR1 and CDR2 are LNHDA and SQIVND (reference sequence). Trimming took 9 bases from V and 5 from J; bases not matched to a gene: 19. The CDR3 consists of 17 residues. The entire variable domain, with the rest obtained from reference TRBV19 and TRBJ1-1, is as follows: DGGITQSPKYLFRKEGQNVTLSCEQNLNHDAMYWYRQDPGQGLRLIYYSQIVNDFQKGDIAEGYSVSREKKESFPLTVTSAQKNPTAFYLCASRAGQGIGGKTEAFFGQGTRLTVV.

The chain links TRBV5-1 to TRBJ2-2; 10 nucleotides match TRBD1. This CDR3 region has 16 residues. CDR1 and CDR2 (germline): SGHRS, YFSETQ. J was trimmed by 6 bases and V by 4 bases; bases with no gene match: 9. The CDR3 nucleotides read TGCGCCAGCAGCCTGGAGGGACAGGGGTTCGCCGGGGAGCTGTTTTTT. This gives the protein CASSLEGQGFAGELFF.

In DNA form, the CDR3 reads TGCGCCAGCTCGGGACAGGGGAACGAGCAGTACTTC. Translated: CASSGQGNEQYF. The chain carries TRBV5-1 and TRBJ2-7; 10 nucleotides agree with TRBD1. This CDR3 is built from 12 residues. Trimming cost V 7 bases and J 5 bases; bases outside gene matches: 3. Germline V lookup: CDR1 SGHRS, CDR2 YFSETQ.

This clone came up once. The chain employs TRBV5-1 and TRBJ1-4; 7 bases are shared with TRBD1. The CDR3 has 16 residues. V lost 4 bases, J lost 0 bases, and 6 bases stayed unmatched. Germline-derived CDR1 and CDR2 are SGHRS and YFSETQ. The CDR3 loop is CASSVPTGATNEKLFF. The CDR3, as DNA: TGCGCCAGCAGCGTACCAACAGGGGCAACTAATGAAAAACTGTTTTTT.

V and J are TRBV21-1 and TRBJ2-6; the tabulated D call, TRBD1, remains unverified against the DNA. TRBV21-1 is termed a pseudogene. This CDR3 has 18 amino acids. CDR3 nucleotides: TGTGCCAGCAGCAAAGTGCGGGACAGGAGTTCTGGGGCCAACGTCCTGACTTTC. This gives the protein CASSKVRDRSSGANVLTF.

The rearrangement links TRBV3-1 (or the pseudogene TRBV3-2) to TRBJ2-7; tentative D call: TRBD2 (5 bases). This CDR3 region has 14 residues. From germline, CDR1 is LGHDT and CDR2 YNNKEL (reference sequence). V was pared by 2 bases and J by 0 bases, with 8 bases between. CDR3 region: CASSQSSGSYEQYV. For the CDR3, the DNA is TGTGCCAGCAGCCAATCGAGCGGCTCCTACGAGCAGTACGTC.

The rearrangement joins TRBV4-1 to TRBJ2-4, with 7 nucleotides matching TRBD1. V lost 3 bases, J lost 4 bases, and 3 bases stayed unmatched. This CDR3 contains 14 residues. From germline, CDR1 is MGHRA and CDR2 YSYEKL. The CDR3 nucleotides read TGCGCCAGCAGCCAGGGACAGCTAAAAAACATTCAGTACTTC. Translating it yields CASSQGQLKNIQYF.

The chain uses TRBV6-1 and TRBJ2-3, with D unclear. Trimming shortened V by 3 bases and J by 9 bases, and 13 bases separated the two germline ends. Germline V gene sequence: CDR1 MNHNS, CDR2 SASEGT. CDR3 length: 13 amino acids. The chain's CDR3 is CASSDKYEETQYF. The CDR3 region has the DNA TGTGCCAGCAGTGACAAATATGAGGAAACGCAGTATTTT.

The sample holds a few counts of this clone. This chain's CDR3 is CASSLARVYYGYTF. DNA of the CDR3: TGTGCCAGCAGCTTGGCGCGCGTATACTATGGCTACACCTTC. This chain uses TRBV5-8 with TRBJ1-2; D not resolved. V lost 0 bases, J lost 3 bases, and 9 bases lay in between. The CDR3 is 14 residues long. Germline V gene sequence: CDR1 SGHTS, CDR2 YDEGEE. Drawing the rest from reference TRBV5-8 and TRBJ1-2, the complete variable domain is EAGVTQSPTHLIKTRGQQATLRCSPISGHTSVYWYQQALGLGLQFLLWYDEGEERNRGNFPPRFSGRQFPNYSSELNVNALELEDSALYLCASSLARVYYGYTFGSGTRLTVV.

The CDR3 bases are TGTGCCAGCAGCAGGGGGCTTTACAATGAGCAGTTCTTC. This codes for CASSRGLYNEQFF. The chain carries TRBV6-2 or TRBV6-3 and TRBJ2-1; 8 nucleotides line up with TRBD1. CDR3 length: 13 amino acids. Trimming at V came to 6 bases and at J to 4 bases, leaving 2 bases not matched to a gene. Germline V lookup: CDR1 MNHEY, CDR2 SVGEGT.

The chain joins TRBV30 to TRBJ1-6; 9 nucleotides agree with TRBD1. The CDR3 consists of 13 residues. From germline, CDR1 is GTSNPN and CDR2 SVGIG (reference sequence). The CDR3 DNA follows: TGTGCGGGGGACAGGGCGAATAATTCACCCCTCCACTTT. Translating gives CAGDRANNSPLHF.

The rearrangement joins TRBV24-1 to TRBJ2-7, with a tentative D call TRBD1 (6 bases). V was pared by 5 bases and J by 3 bases, with 16 bases between. This CDR3 is built from 15 residues. In germline, CDR1 is KGHDR, CDR2 SFDVKD. CDR3: CATSAKGQGNYEQYF. The CDR3 region has the DNA TGTGCCACCAGTGCAAAGGGGCAGGGGAACTACGAGCAGTACTTC.